The entry below describes one T cell receptor (beta chain). Antigen specificity is unknown. The table came from immunoSEQ multiplex PCR; TCRdb's copy has only in-frame clones and leaves some out. The sample shows some 9,900 clones, about 59% of them seen only once. The sample originates from a study of CD4+ T cells in melanoma. General study findings and limits: In melanoma, neoantigen-specific CD4+ T cells reportedly differed in differentiation state.

Specimen: cells from a culture (not recorded whether cultured in vitro). The clonotype comes from a human donor with melanoma.

The CDR3 DNA reads as TGTGCCTGGAGCCCACTAGCGGCCACAGATACGCAGTATTTT. Protein product: CAWSPLAATDTQYF. J is TRBJ2-3 and V is TRBV30; 8 bases match TRBD2. V trimming: 3 bases; J trimming: 2 bases; junction bases outside the gene matches: 4. The CDR3 spans 14 residues. The germline V gene encodes CDR1 GTSNPN and CDR2 SVGIG (reference sequence).